The T cell receptor (beta chain) under discussion was sequenced for a study of blood T cell repertoires in COVID-19 (dated by TCRdb to the early 2020s). Study-level background: Collaborator samples came from the United States, Italy and Spain and covered acute and convalescent phases of COVID-19. The dataset comprised deeply sampled blood TCRbeta repertoires from subjects exposed to, actively infected with, or recovered from COVID-19. The repertoires were released in a freely available public database intended as a resource for research on the immune response to SARS-CoV-2. The samples were drawn from two sources: the first 160 participants of the ongoing ImmuneRACE study, and fewer than 1,500 subjects contributed by 6 global collaborators. Where available, HLA class I and class II types were obtained from metadata supplied by the sample provider rather than from assay-based typing. Nearly every sample came with metadata listing a de-identified subject ID, COVID-19 status, age in years and sex. The material from the prospective study consisted of cDNA or gDNA derived from T cells, B-cell-depleted T cells, or PBMCs. The paper's findings and limits, for the study overall: The quantity of clinical and demographic metadata differed by source and by participant and was supplied without curation.

Whole blood was collected in K2EDTA tubes by collaborating institutions according to the institutions' own protocols. Collaborator samples were shipped for TCRbeta analysis as frozen whole blood, isolated PBMCs, or DNA extracted from either sample type. TCRbeta CDR3 regions were amplified from genomic DNA by means of the immunoSEQ Assay, a bias-controlled multiplex PCR. The original pipeline was this. Within the assay, amplification of reference gene primers was used to estimate how many nucleated cells each sample contained. Sequence reads were collapsed and filtered to measure the absolute abundance of every unique TCRbeta CDR3 rearrangement. For each sample, productive Simpson clonality was calculated as the square root of Simpson's diversity index over productive rearrangements. Not all clones reach the TCRdb copy of this immuneACCESS table, which keeps in-frame sequences only. Checked studies attribute under half of the gap to unresolved V genes and leave the rest unexplained. The DNA was the basis for D and trimming; V, J and clone size are from that table. The sample has about 120,000 clones on record, roughly 80% of them singletons. Jointly, the top ten make up under 3% of the sample.

To note about this clone: Its antigen remains unidentified. Base qualities are missing; no much larger clone stands one base away.

Via the germline V gene (reference sequence), CDR1 is MNHEY and CDR2 SMNVEV. The CDR3, cysteine through phenylalanine, is 13 amino acids long. The read is trimmed to its CDR3 DNA, 39 bases read in frame from base 1. Trimming at the junction amounts to 5 bases on V and 5 bases on J, and the germline ends lie 12 bases apart. The rearrangement joined TRBV27 to TRBJ1-1; the D segment cannot be called with confidence. This sequence was found in a man in his thirties or forties with acute or convalescent COVID-19. The sequenced sample consisted of peripheral blood. CDR3 loop: CASSVTGRTEAFF. The DNA sequence reads TGTGCCAGCAGTGTAACGGGGAGGACTGAAGCTTTCTTT.